The 27 T cell receptor beta chains below were found in one sample sequenced in a study of cytomegalovirus exposure and HLA in healthy donors. The PCR was carried out with 60 Vbeta primers and 13 Jbeta primers. Profiled with immunoSEQ multiplex PCR; TCRdb holds only in-frame clones, not every one. The table has about 160,000 clones, 65% to 85% seen once. What was sequenced was PBMCs. The receptors stem from a male donor in good health and CMV-seropositive.

The V and J genes are TRBV28 and TRBJ1-4; D remains ambiguous. The germline gives CDR1 MDHEN, CDR2 SYDVKM. The CDR3 is 14 residues long. V lost 2 bases and J lost 8, with 12 bases in between. The CDR3 here is CASSLPGVKEKLFF. Here the CDR3 DNA reads TGTGCCAGCAGTTTACCCGGGGTCAAGGAAAAACTGTTTTTT.

The chain uses TRBV6-5 and TRBJ1-1; 7 bases match TRBD1. The CDR3 length is 15 residues. The J segment lost 0 bases and the V segment lost 6 bases, leaving 7 bases of the junction unmatched. CDR1 and CDR2 (germline): MNHEY, SVGAGI. The CDR3 protein is CASSPDRQLNTEAFF. CDR3 DNA: TGTGCCAGCAGCCCGGACAGGCAGTTGAACACTGAAGCTTTCTTT.

V is TRBV6-1 and J is TRBJ1-2; TRBD1 aligns across 7 bases. The length of the CDR3 is 13 residues. Germline V lookup: CDR1 MNHNS, CDR2 SASEGT. J gave up 1 base and V 6 bases, and 2 bases lay outside the gene matches. The CDR3 region has the DNA TGTGCCAGCAGGACAGGGATTAACTATGGCTACACCTTC. Amino acid sequence: CASRTGINYGYTF.

The chain combines TRBV12-5 with TRBJ2-2, with a tentative D call TRBD2 (6 bases). V lost 7 bases and J 3 bases, leaving 9 bases between the germline ends. Germline CDR1 and CDR2: LGHNT and FRNRAP. CDR3 length: 13 residues. The CDR3 reads CASESGDTGELFF. The CDR3 DNA follows: TGTGCTAGTGAATCGGGGGACACCGGGGAGCTGTTTTTT.

The chain combines TRBV5-1 with TRBJ2-1, with D unresolved. This CDR3 has 14 amino acids. The germline V and J ends were trimmed by 0 bases and 2 bases, with 6 bases remaining between them. Germline assignment: CDR1 SGHRS and CDR2 YFSETQ. The CDR3: CASSLELPYNEQFF. CDR3 nucleotide sequence: TGCGCCAGCAGCTTGGAACTACCCTACAATGAGCAGTTCTTC.

The CDR3 bases are TGCGCCAGCAGCCCGACAGGAGATAGCAATCAGCCCCAGCATTTT. Residues: CASSPTGDSNQPQHF. V is TRBV5-1 and J is TRBJ1-5; TRBD1 might be the D (6 bases). The CDR3 is 15 amino acids. V lost 4 bases and J lost 0, with 11 bases in between. CDR1 and CDR2 (germline): SGHRS, YFSETQ.

This clone has ten or more counts. This chain uses TRBV19 with TRBJ2-1; 9 nucleotides agree with TRBD2. The CDR3 contains 15 residues. V shed 1 base and J 4 bases; nucleotides not matched to a gene: 2. Germline CDR1 and CDR2: LNHDA and SQIVND (reference sequence). CDR3 sequence (DNA): TGTGCCAGTAGTATAGGACTAGCGGATTACAATGAGCAGTTCTTC. It yields the protein CASSIGLADYNEQFF.

The chain uses TRBV11-3 and TRBJ2-2; D ambiguous. The CDR3 totals 13 residues. Trimming left V 5 bases short and J 3 bases short, with 7 bases between. Germline V gene data show CDR1 as SGHNT and CDR2 as YENEEA. The CDR3, as DNA: TGTGCCAGCAGCGACTTGGACACCGGGGAGCTGTTTTTT. This codes for CASSDLDTGELFF.

V usage is TRBV9 and J usage is TRBJ1-5; 8 nucleotides align to TRBD1. V shed 0 bases, J shed 6 bases, and the junction held 5 bases outside the gene matches. The CDR3 consists of 15 residues. Germline V gene sequence: CDR1 SGDLS, CDR2 YYNGEE. DNA for the CDR3: TGTGCCAGCAGCGTAGGTGCAGGGGGCACTCAGCCCCAGCATTTT. Protein sequence: CASSVGAGGTQPQHF.

CDR3 coding DNA: TGTGCCAGCAGCCAGCAAGTGCTAGGCCTGTTTGAGCAGTACTTC. It translates to CASSQQVLGLFEQYF. The chain couples TRBV14 to TRBJ2-7; unclear D gene. The germline gives CDR1 SGHDN, CDR2 FVKESK. V was trimmed by 3 bases and J by 7 bases, leaving 19 bases between them. The CDR3 is 15 amino acids.

The rearrangement joins TRBV29-1 to TRBJ2-6, with 7 positions matching TRBD1. V gave up 6 bases and J gave up 5 bases; unmatched junction bases: 7. This CDR3 comprises 14 residues. Germline CDR1 and CDR2: SQVTM and ANQGSEA. Written as DNA, the CDR3 is TGCAGCGTAGCGGACAGGAACTGGGCCAACGTCCTGACTTTC. Translated: CSVADRNWANVLTF. The complete variable domain, with remaining parts taken from reference TRBV29-1 and TRBJ2-6, reads SAVISQKPSRDICQRGTSLTIQCQVDSQVTMMFWYRQQPGQSLTLIATANQGSEATYESGFVIDKFPISRPNLTFSTLTVSNMSPEDSSIYLCSVADRNWANVLTFGAGSRLTVL.

This clone was seen a single time. Additional DNA sequences in this sample encode the identical CDR3. This chain connects TRBV9 to TRBJ1-2; D is perhaps TRBD1 (6 bases). Germline V lookup: CDR1 SGDLS, CDR2 YYNGEE. Trimming cost V 3 bases and J 4 bases, with 7 bases left between them. The CDR3 is made up of 12 amino acids. The CDR3 is CASSDRVYGYTF. The CDR3 DNA reads as TGTGCCAGCAGCGACAGGGTCTATGGCTACACCTTC.

A single count supports this clone. This chain connects TRBV21-1 to TRBJ2-5; the table's TRBD1 call for D was not verified on the DNA. TRBV21-1 corresponds to a pseudogene. This CDR3 has 14 amino acids. CDR3 loop: CASSPDRGDETQYF. The CDR3, as DNA: TGTGCCAGCAGCCCGGACAGGGGAGATGAGACCCAGTACTTC.

The chain employs TRBV20-1 and TRBJ2-5, with a weak D call TRBD1 (5 bases). CDR1 DFQATT and CDR2 SNEGSKA come from the germline V gene (reference sequence). CDR3 length: 11 residues. The ends were cut back, 2 bases at V and 11 bases at J, with 12 bases in the middle. The CDR3 nucleotides are TGCAGTGCTAGACAGGGTGGTGTGCAGTACTTC. It is translated as CSARQGGVQYF.

CDR3 sequence reads: CASSFSLATNTGELFF. The CDR3 coding sequence is TGTGCCAGCAGTTTTAGCCTAGCGACGAACACCGGGGAGCTGTTTTTT. The chain carries TRBV28 and TRBJ2-2; a possible D gene is TRBD2 (6 bases). The V gene's germline CDR1 is MDHEN and CDR2 SYDVKM. V was shortened by 3 bases and J by 0 bases, with 11 bases between the two germline ends. The CDR3 runs 16 residues.

The chain employs TRBV7-9 and TRBJ2-7, with D maybe TRBD2 (7 bases). CDR1 and CDR2 from the germline V gene are SEHNR and FQNEAQ (reference sequence). The CDR3 length is 13 residues. The V and J ends lost 5 bases and 1 base respectively, with 9 bases between them. In DNA form, the CDR3 reads TGTGCCAGCAGCAAGGGGGGGTCCTACGAGCAGTACTTC. Translated, it gives CASSKGGSYEQYF.

V is TRBV19 and J is TRBJ1-5; TRBD1 is a possible D gene (6 bases). This CDR3 is built from 14 residues. Germline V gene sequence: CDR1 LNHDA, CDR2 SQIVND (reference sequence). The V gene lost 3 bases and the J gene lost 3 bases, with 9 bases spanning the gap. The DNA of the CDR3 is TGTGCCAGTAGTATCGGACAGCTCAATCAGCCCCAGCATTTT. Its protein product is CASSIGQLNQPQHF.

The rearrangement links TRBV10-3 to TRBJ1-3; no clear D. Trimming removed 3 bases from V and 4 bases from J, with 13 bases in between. From germline, CDR1 is ENHRY and CDR2 SYGVKD. This CDR3 spans 15 amino acids. The CDR3 here is CAISDRASAGNTIYF. The CDR3 region has the DNA TGTGCCATCAGTGACCGAGCGAGCGCCGGAAACACCATATATTTT.

This clone showed up just once. The V gene is TRBV6-6, the J gene TRBJ1-5, with D uncertain. The length of the CDR3 is 11 residues. Germline lookup yields CDR1 MNHNY and CDR2 SVGAGI (reference sequence). V was trimmed by 6 bases and J by 4 bases, leaving 4 bases between them. The CDR3 spells CASRQNQPQHF. In DNA form, the CDR3 reads TGTGCCAGCAGGCAGAATCAGCCCCAGCATTTT.

The V and J genes are TRBV28 and TRBJ1-5, with a weak D call TRBD1 (6 bases). This CDR3 region has 15 residues. The germline V gene has CDR1 MDHEN and CDR2 SYDVKM. Deletions cut 6 bases from V and 4 bases from J, with 16 bases between. The CDR3 region is CASSQGRASNQPQHF. The CDR3 DNA follows: TGTGCCAGCAGCCAGGGGCGCGCCTCAAATCAGCCCCAGCATTTT.

The chain has TRBV5-4 and TRBJ2-7; D perhaps matches TRBD2 (6 bases). Trimming pared 2 bases from V and 2 bases from J, leaving 8 bases between. The germline V gene has CDR1 SGHNT and CDR2 YYREEE (reference sequence). The CDR3 has 13 residues. The CDR3 reads CASSLPGAYEQYF. Written as DNA, the CDR3 is TGTGCCAGCAGCTTACCGGGGGCCTACGAGCAGTACTTC.

The chain employs TRBV11-3 and TRBJ2-7, with 9 bases fitting TRBD1. Germline CDR1 is SGHNT and CDR2 is YENEEA. The CDR3 is 14 amino acids. V shed 6 bases, J shed 4 bases, and the junction held 7 bases outside the gene matches. The CDR3 sequence: CASSRTGANYEQYF. The CDR3 region has the DNA TGTGCCAGCAGTCGGACAGGGGCTAATTACGAGCAGTACTTC.

The chain has TRBV4-1 and TRBJ2-2; D remains unclear. Per the germline V gene, CDR1 is MGHRA and CDR2 is YSYEKL. Trimming cost V 5 bases and J 1 base, with 14 bases left between them. The CDR3 is made up of 16 amino acids. Here the CDR3 reads CASSGVVGMNTGELFF. CDR3 nucleotides: TGCGCCAGCAGCGGAGTAGTAGGAATGAACACCGGGGAGCTGTTTTTT.

This clone was found once. This chain joins TRBV5-1 and TRBJ2-7, with 8 bases matching TRBD1. This CDR3 is built from 15 residues. The germline gives CDR1 SGHRS, CDR2 YFSETQ. The V segment lost 0 bases and the J segment 2 bases; nucleotides outside the gene matches: 4. Written as DNA, the CDR3 is TGCGCCAGCAGCTTGGCTGGGACAGGCCCCTACGAGCAGTACTTC. Translating it yields CASSLAGTGPYEQYF. The full variable domain, in which reference TRBV5-1 and TRBJ2-7 provide the parts outside the CDR3, is KAGVTQTPRYLIKTRGQQVTLSCSPISGHRSVSWYQQTPGQGLQFLFEYFSETQRNKGNFPGRFSGRQFSNSRSEMNVSTLELGDSALYLCASSLAGTGPYEQYFGPGTRLTVT.

The rearrangement links TRBV7-9 to TRBJ2-3; D perhaps matches TRBD1 (6 bases). Germline-derived CDR1 and CDR2 are SEHNR and FQNEAQ (reference sequence). V was pared by 8 bases and J by 4 bases, with 19 bases between. CDR3 length: 15 residues. CDR3 DNA: TGTGCCAGCGGTATCAGGGACACGGACGCAGATACGCAGTATTTT. It yields the protein CASGIRDTDADTQYF.

The chain employs TRBV6-6 and TRBJ2-5; 9 nucleotides match TRBD2. This CDR3 comprises 16 residues. CDR1 and CDR2 from the germline V gene are MNHNY and SVGAGI (reference sequence). V was clipped by 11 bases and J by 2 bases; unmatched bases: 15. As DNA, the CDR3 is TGTGCCGTCAGGAGGGCTAGCGGGACGGAACAAGAGACCCAGTACTTC. Encoded protein: CAVRRASGTEQETQYF.

The chain links TRBV9 to TRBJ2-7, with D hard to call. The CDR3 extends over 14 amino acids. V lost 0 bases and J lost 0, with 7 bases in between. Germline CDR1 and CDR2: SGDLS and YYNGEE. CDR3 in amino acids: CASSVDVNSYEQYF. For the CDR3, the DNA is TGTGCCAGCAGCGTAGATGTTAACTCCTACGAGCAGTACTTC.